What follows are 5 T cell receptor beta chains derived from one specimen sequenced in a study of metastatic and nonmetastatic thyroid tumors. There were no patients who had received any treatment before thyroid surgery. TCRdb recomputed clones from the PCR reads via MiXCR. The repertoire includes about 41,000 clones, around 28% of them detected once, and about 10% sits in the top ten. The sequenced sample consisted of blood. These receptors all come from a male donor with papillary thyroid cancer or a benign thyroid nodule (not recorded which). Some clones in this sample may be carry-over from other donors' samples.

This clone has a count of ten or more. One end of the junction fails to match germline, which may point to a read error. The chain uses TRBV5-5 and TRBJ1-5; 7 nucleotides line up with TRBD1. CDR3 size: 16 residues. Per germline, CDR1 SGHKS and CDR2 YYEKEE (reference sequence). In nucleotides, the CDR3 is TGTGCCAGCAGTCCCGTTTCAGGGGGACTCAATCAGCCCCGGCATTTT. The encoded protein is CASSPVSGGLNQPRHF.

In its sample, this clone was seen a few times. The CDR3 DNA follows: TGTGCCAGCAGTTACTCGATGCAGCCCGGGGGTCCCCAGTATTTT. Encoded protein: CASSYSMQPGGPQYF. This chain joins TRBV6-5 and TRBJ1-5, with D perhaps matching TRBD2 (6 bases). Gene TRBJ2-3 matches the end of the DNA better, so the J call may be wrong. The length of the CDR3 is 15 residues. CDR1 is MNHEY, CDR2 SVGAGI, per germline.

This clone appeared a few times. The CDR3 here is CARYREYGYTF. The DNA for the CDR3 is TGTGCCAGATACAGGGAATATGGCTACACCTTC. V gene TRBV2 combines with J gene TRBJ1-2; tentative D call: TRBD1 (6 bases). The CDR3 totals 11 residues. V shed 9 bases and J shed 5 bases, with 10 bases lying between them. CDR1 and CDR2 (germline): SNHLY, FYNNEI.

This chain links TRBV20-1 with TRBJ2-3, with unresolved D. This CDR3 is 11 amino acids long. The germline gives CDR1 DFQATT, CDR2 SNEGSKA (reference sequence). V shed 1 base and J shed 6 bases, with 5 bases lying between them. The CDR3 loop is CSARVGDTQYF. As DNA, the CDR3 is TGCAGTGCTAGAGTTGGGGATACGCAGTATTTT.

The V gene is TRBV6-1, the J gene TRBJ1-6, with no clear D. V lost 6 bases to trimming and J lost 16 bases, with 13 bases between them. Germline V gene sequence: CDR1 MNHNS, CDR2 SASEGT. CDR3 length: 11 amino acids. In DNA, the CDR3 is TGTGCCAGCAGGGCGAATTCACAACTCCACTTT. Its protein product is CASRANSQLHF.